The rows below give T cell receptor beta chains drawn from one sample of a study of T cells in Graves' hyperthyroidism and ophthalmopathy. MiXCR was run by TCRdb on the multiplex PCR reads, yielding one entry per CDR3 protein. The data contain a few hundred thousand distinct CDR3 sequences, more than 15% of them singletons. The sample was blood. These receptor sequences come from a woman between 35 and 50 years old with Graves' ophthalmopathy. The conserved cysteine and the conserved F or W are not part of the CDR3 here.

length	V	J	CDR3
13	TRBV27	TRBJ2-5	ASSPSWGGRETQY
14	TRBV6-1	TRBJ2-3	ASSEAPGTPQIPRD
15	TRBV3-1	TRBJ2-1	ASSFYSGRAEYNEQF
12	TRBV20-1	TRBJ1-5	SARGGGGNQPQH
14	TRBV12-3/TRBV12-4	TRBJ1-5	ASSEEGQHSNQPQH
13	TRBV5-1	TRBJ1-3	ASSPTTGAGNTIY
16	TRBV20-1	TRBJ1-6	SARGQRTGSSYNSPLH
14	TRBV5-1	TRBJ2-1	ASSLVVAGGYNEQF
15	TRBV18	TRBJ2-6	ASSPQVGFSGANVLT
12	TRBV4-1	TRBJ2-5	ASSQAVIPETQY
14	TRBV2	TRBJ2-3	ASSVSGGGFTDTQY
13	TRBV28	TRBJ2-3	ASIQGGSLGDTQY
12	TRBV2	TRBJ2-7	ASSEGGPPYEQY
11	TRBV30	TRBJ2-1	AWSVTGYNEQF
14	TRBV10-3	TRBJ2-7	AISVGGTGGMYEQY
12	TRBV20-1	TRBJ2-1	SARRLAGINEQF
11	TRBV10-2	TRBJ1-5	ASSEPRGQPQH
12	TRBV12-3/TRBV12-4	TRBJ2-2	ASSRRDHTGELF
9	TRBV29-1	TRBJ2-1	SGQGYNEQF
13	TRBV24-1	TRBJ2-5	AAGGASGNPETQY
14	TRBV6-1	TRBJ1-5	ASRVRGRGGNQPQH
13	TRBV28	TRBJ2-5	ASSLIGGQGIPLY
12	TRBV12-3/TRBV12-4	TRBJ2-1	ASSRTSGAYEQF
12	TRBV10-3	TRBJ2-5	AISVDGRQETQY
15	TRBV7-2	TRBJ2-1	ASSFLGTSGGAVEQF
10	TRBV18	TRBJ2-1	ASSQGDNEQF
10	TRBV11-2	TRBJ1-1	ASSLSTGPAF
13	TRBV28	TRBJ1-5	ASSFRGAGNQPQH
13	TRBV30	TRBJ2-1	AWTPGRGGYNEQF
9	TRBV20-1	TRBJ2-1	SGGTIAEQF
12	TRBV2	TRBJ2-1	ASSFGSPRDEQF
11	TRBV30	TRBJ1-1	AWSAQANTEAF
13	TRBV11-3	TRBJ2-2	ASSPGTSGTGELF
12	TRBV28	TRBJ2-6	ASNMFPGANVLT
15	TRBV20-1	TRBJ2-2	SARDQTRSSNTGELF
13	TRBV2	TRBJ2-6	ASLWGGAGANVLT